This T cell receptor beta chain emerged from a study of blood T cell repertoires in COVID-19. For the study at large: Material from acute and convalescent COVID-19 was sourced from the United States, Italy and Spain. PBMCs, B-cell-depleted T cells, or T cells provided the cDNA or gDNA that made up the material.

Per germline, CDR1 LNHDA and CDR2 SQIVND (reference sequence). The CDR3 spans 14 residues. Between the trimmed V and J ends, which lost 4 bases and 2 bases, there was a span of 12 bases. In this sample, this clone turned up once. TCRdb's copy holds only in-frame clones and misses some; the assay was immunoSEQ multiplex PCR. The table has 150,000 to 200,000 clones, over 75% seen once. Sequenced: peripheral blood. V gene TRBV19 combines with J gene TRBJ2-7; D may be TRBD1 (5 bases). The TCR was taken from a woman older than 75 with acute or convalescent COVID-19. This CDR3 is CASSSAGHTYEQYF. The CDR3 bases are TGTGCCAGTAGTAGCGCAGGGCATACCTACGAGCAGTACTTC. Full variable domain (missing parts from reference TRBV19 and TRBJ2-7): DGGITQSPKYLFRKEGQNVTLSCEQNLNHDAMYWYRQDPGQGLRLIYYSQIVNDFQKGDIAEGYSVSREKKESFPLTVTSAQKNPTAFYLCASSSAGHTYEQYFGPGTRLTVT.